This passage covers 21 T cell receptor beta chains from one sample sequenced in a study of response to subunit inactivated influenza vaccine. One entry per CDR3 protein results from TCRdb running MiXCR on the RT-PCR reads. The sample holds over 650,000 distinct CDR3 sequences, around a sixth seen once. Specimen: PBMCs from blood, collected 5 days after vaccination. The receptors shown here come from a man aged 50-60 years who received an inactivated influenza vaccine.

The rearrangement uses TRBV12-3 or TRBV12-4 and TRBJ1-1; D is uncertain. The CDR3 has 13 amino acids. The V gene lost 8 bases and the J gene lost 0 bases, with 10 bases spanning the gap. CDR3 nucleotides: TGTGCCAGCGGCGCAGTCCTGAACACTGAAGCTTTCTTT. This sequence encodes CASGAVLNTEAFF.

The J gene is TRBJ2-1, the V gene TRBV20-1, with TRBD1 identical over 8 bases. V lost 5 bases, J lost 4 bases, and 7 bases stayed unmatched. The CDR3 is 14 amino acids. Germline V gives CDR1 DFQATT, CDR2 SNEGSKA (reference sequence). DNA for the CDR3: TGCAGTGCTTTGGGGACAGGTAGTTACAATGAGCAGTTCTTC. Translated: CSALGTGSYNEQFF.

The chain is built from TRBV5-6 and TRBJ1-1; tentative D call: TRBD1 (5 bases). CDR3 length: 13 residues. V was cut by 0 bases and J by 6 bases, with 9 bases left in between. Germline V gene data show CDR1 as SGHDT and CDR2 as YYEEEE. As DNA, the CDR3 is TGTGCCAGCAGCTTGGCCTGGGACGCTGAAGCTTTCTTT. Protein: CASSLAWDAEAFF.

A few counts support this clonotype. The chain recombines TRBV7-9 with TRBJ2-1, with TRBD1 as a possible D gene (6 bases). This CDR3 is 14 amino acids long. Trimming removed 1 base at V and 9 bases at J, with 13 bases between. Germline V gene sequence: CDR1 SEHNR, CDR2 FQNEAQ (reference sequence). CDR3 region: CASSLGPGVTEQFF. DNA of the CDR3: TGTGCCAGCAGCTTAGGGCCAGGGGTTACTGAGCAGTTCTTC.

This clonotype was found many times. V gene TRBV5-5 combines with J gene TRBJ2-7, with D tentatively TRBD1 (6 bases). CDR1 is SGHKS, CDR2 YYEKEE, per germline (reference sequence). Trimming stripped 1 base from V and 3 bases from J, with 11 bases between. There are 14 residues in the CDR3. The CDR3 bases are TGTGCCAGCAGCTTGCGGGACACATACTACGAGCAGTACTTC. This encodes CASSLRDTYYEQYF.

The rearrangement links TRBV3-1 to TRBJ1-5; D is perhaps TRBD1 (5 bases). The V and J ends lost 4 bases and 2 bases respectively, with 15 bases between them. The CDR3 loop spans 16 amino acids. Germline assignment: CDR1 LGHDT and CDR2 YNNKEL (reference sequence). DNA for the CDR3: TGTGCCAGCAGCCCCCGGGACCACGGGGGCAATCAGCCCCAGCATTTT. Protein: CASSPRDHGGNQPQHF. Complete variable domain (other parts from reference TRBV3-1 and TRBJ1-5): DTAVSQTPKYLVTQMGNDKSIKCEQNLGHDTMYWYKQDSKKFLKIMFSYNNKELIINETVPNRFSPKSPDKAHLNLHINSLELGDSAVYFCASSPRDHGGNQPQHFGDGTRLSIL.

Concerning this clonotype itself: A read error is likely, as this CDR3 ends without the conserved phenylalanine or tryptophan. The V and J genes are TRBV10-3 and TRBJ2-7, with 7 nucleotides matching TRBD1. V was clipped by 3 bases and J by 0 bases; unmatched bases: 8. The CDR3 runs to 16 residues. The germline CDR1 and CDR2 sequences are ENHRY and SYGVKD. As DNA, the CDR3 is TGTGCCATCAGTGATTCCACAGGGGCGAGCTCCTACGAGCAGTACATC. This codes for CAISDSTGASSYEQYI.

The chain is built from TRBV20-1 and TRBJ2-5, with D maybe TRBD1 (5 bases). Germline CDR1 reads DFQATT; CDR2 reads SNEGSKA (reference sequence). Between the trimmed V and J ends, which lost 3 bases and 6 bases, there was a span of 14 bases. The CDR3 length is 13 residues. The CDR3 DNA follows: TGCAGTGCTAGGTCCCAGGGCGGTAAGACCCAGTACTTC. This gives the protein CSARSQGGKTQYF.

V and J are TRBV6-5 and TRBJ1-5; 8 positions match TRBD1. Unmatched junction bases numbered 4, after V lost 5 bases and J lost 10 bases. The CDR3 covers 12 residues. Germline V gives CDR1 MNHEY, CDR2 SVGAGI. The CDR3 is CASSQQGGPQHF. CDR3 sequence (DNA): TGTGCCAGCAGTCAACAGGGGGGACCCCAGCATTTT.

The gene calls are TRBV24-1 and TRBJ2-1, with D perhaps TRBD2 (7 bases). The V end was cut by 5 bases, the J end by 0 bases, with 13 bases between. Looked up from germline, CDR1 is KGHDR and CDR2 is SFDVKD. The CDR3 length is 16 residues. CDR3 region: CATSGGGPFSYNEQFF. Written as DNA, the CDR3 is TGTGCCACCAGTGGGGGGGGCCCTTTCTCCTACAATGAGCAGTTCTTC.

The chain couples TRBV12-3 or TRBV12-4 to TRBJ2-3; 11 bases align to TRBD2. After removal of 5 bases from V and 2 bases from J, the junction contained 6 bases not matched to a gene. There are 16 residues in the CDR3. The CDR3 loop is CASSPLAGGLTDTQYF. The CDR3 DNA follows: TGTGCCAGCAGTCCTCTAGCGGGGGGACTCACAGATACGCAGTATTTT.

There are a few counts of this clonotype. The chain couples TRBV12-3 or TRBV12-4 to TRBJ1-4; D is perhaps TRBD1 (5 bases). The CDR3 has 14 amino acids. Trimming left V 8 bases short and J 3 bases short, with 13 bases between. CDR3 sequence (DNA): TGTGCCAGCGCACAGGATGAAGCTAATGAAAAACTGTTTTTT. Amino acids: CASAQDEANEKLFF.

A few counts support this clonotype. The rearrangement uses TRBV7-8 and TRBJ2-1; D ambiguous. V lost 3 bases, J lost 5 bases, and 14 bases lay in between. The CDR3 is 15 amino acids. Germline-derived CDR1 and CDR2 are SGHVS and FQNEAQ. The CDR3 here is CASSFGPLLDNEQFF. CDR3 nucleotide sequence: TGTGCCAGCAGCTTCGGCCCCCTCCTTGACAATGAGCAGTTCTTC.

V usage is TRBV20-1 and J usage is TRBJ2-1, with TRBD1 matching over 8 bases. In germline, CDR1 is DFQATT, CDR2 SNEGSKA (reference sequence). This CDR3 is built from 15 residues. Trimming cost V 4 bases and J 3 bases; bases outside gene matches: 8. The CDR3 protein is CSAKGRGLIYNEQFF. As DNA, the CDR3 is TGCAGTGCTAAGGGCAGGGGGCTCATCTACAATGAGCAGTTCTTC.

This clonotype was counted a few times. The genes are TRBV7-8 and TRBJ1-1; D might be TRBD1 (6 bases). The CDR3 is 13 residues long. Trimming took off 10 bases at V and 1 base at J, with 13 bases between the two ends. From germline, CDR1 is SGHVS and CDR2 FQNEAQ. The CDR3, as DNA: TGTGCCACCACTCGGACAGCGAACACTGAAGCTTTCTTT. It specifies CATTRTANTEAFF.

This clonotype was seen a handful of times. The chain recombines TRBV12-3 or TRBV12-4 with TRBJ1-5; TRBD1 aligns across 7 bases. Trimming took 4 bases from V and 7 from J; bases not matched to a gene: 7. The CDR3 has 14 amino acids. CDR3 bases: TGTGCCAGCAGTTACGACAGGGCCGGGCAGCCCCAGCATTTT. Its protein is CASSYDRAGQPQHF.

The table lists this clonotype with many counts. The chain has TRBV29-1 and TRBJ2-3; TRBD1 agrees at 7 bases. This CDR3 contains 14 residues. Germline loops: CDR1 SQVTM, CDR2 ANQGSEA. The J segment lost 4 bases and the V segment lost 2 bases, leaving 6 bases of the junction unmatched. The CDR3: CSVERPGGPDTQYF. CDR3 sequence (DNA): TGCAGCGTTGAACGTCCAGGGGGACCAGATACGCAGTATTTT.

The CDR3 spells CASSLSQGANEQFF. For the CDR3, the DNA is TGTGCCAGCAGTTTATCTCAGGGGGCCAATGAGCAGTTCTTC. The chain carries TRBV12-3 or TRBV12-4 and TRBJ2-1; 8 nucleotides match TRBD1. The CDR3 extends over 14 amino acids. With V trimmed by 2 bases and J by 6 bases, 3 bases remained unmatched.

This clonotype was seen a handful of times. This rearrangement joins TRBV20-1 to TRBJ2-5; TRBD2 might be the D (6 bases). V was clipped by 3 bases and J by 6 bases, with 17 bases between them. This CDR3 is 14 amino acids long. The germline V gene encodes CDR1 DFQATT and CDR2 SNEGSKA (reference sequence). CDR3 amino acids: CSARGLLVGKTQYF. The CDR3 DNA sequence: TGCAGTGCTAGGGGACTTCTGGTAGGGAAGACCCAGTACTTC.

This clonotype showed up just a few times. CDR3 in DNA: TGTGCCAGCAGACCTGGACTAGCGAACACCGGGGAGCTGTTTTTT. It encodes CASRPGLANTGELFF. This chain uses TRBV6-2 or TRBV6-3 with TRBJ2-2; 7 positions agree with TRBD2. Germline V gene data show CDR1 as MNHEY and CDR2 as SVGEGT. V lost 6 bases to trimming and J lost 0 bases; unmatched junction nucleotides: 4. The CDR3 spans 15 residues.

This clonotype was recorded many times. The V call is TRBV5-1, the J call TRBJ2-1; D is possibly TRBD1 or TRBD2 (5 bases each). CDR3 size: 15 residues. From germline, CDR1 is SGHRS and CDR2 YFSETQ. The V gene lost 4 bases and the J gene lost 0 bases, with 11 bases spanning the gap. The CDR3 region has the DNA TGCGCCAGCAGCAACCGGGACCCCTCCTACAATGAGCAGTTCTTC. It is translated as CASSNRDPSYNEQFF.